This entry concerns a single T cell receptor beta chain. What it binds is unknown. TCRdb processed the 5' RACE reads anew with MiXCR; each CDR3 protein has one entry. The sample comprises 150,000 to 200,000 distinct CDR3 sequences, roughly 11% of which are singletons, and roughly 29% rests with the top ten. This sample is drawn from a study of CD8 T cells in ankylosing spondylitis. The CDR3 runs 15 residues. V was shortened by 3 bases and J by 4 bases, with 15 bases between the two germline ends. Whole-study results and caveats: A subset of motif variants has previously been described in the synovial fluid and blood of reactive arthritis. What seemed typical of ankylosing spondylitis blood was a TCR beta motif built from roughly eight highly homologous variants.

The sequence was collected from a male donor with ankylosing spondylitis or in good health (not recorded which). Sample: blood, either unsorted or a sorted T cell fraction (not recorded which). V and J are TRBV12-3 or TRBV12-4 and TRBJ1-2; TRBD1 might be the D (5 bases). CDR3 DNA: TGTGCCAGCAGTTTGAAGACCACAGGCTTCTATGGCTACACCTTC. Translation: CASSLKTTGFYGYTF.